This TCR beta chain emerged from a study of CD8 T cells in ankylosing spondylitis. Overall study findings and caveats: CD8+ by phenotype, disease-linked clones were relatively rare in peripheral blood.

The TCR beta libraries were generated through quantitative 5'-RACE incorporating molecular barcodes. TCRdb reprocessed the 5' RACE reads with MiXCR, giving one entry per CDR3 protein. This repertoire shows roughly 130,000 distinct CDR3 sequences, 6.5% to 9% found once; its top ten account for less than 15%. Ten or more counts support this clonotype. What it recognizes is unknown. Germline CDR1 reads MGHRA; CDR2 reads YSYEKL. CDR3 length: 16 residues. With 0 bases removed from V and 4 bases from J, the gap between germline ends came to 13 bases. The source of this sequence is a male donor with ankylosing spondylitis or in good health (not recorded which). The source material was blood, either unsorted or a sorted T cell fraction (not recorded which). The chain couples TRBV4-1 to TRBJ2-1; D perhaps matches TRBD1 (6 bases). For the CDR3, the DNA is TGCGCCAGCAGCCAAGAACAGGGCTCGGGGTACAATGAGCAGTTCTTC. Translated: CASSQEQGSGYNEQFF.